This is a list of T cell receptor beta chains from one sample in a study of T-cell reconstitution after alpha-beta-depleted transplantation in children. TCRdb reprocessed the PCR reads with MiXCR, giving one entry per CDR3 protein. The sample includes about 400,000 distinct CDR3 sequences, roughly 16% of them seen just once. Sample: PBMCs, mostly from graft donor cells, taken 360 days after TCRalphabeta/CD19-depleted stem cell transplant. The receptors derive from a boy less than two years old who had a stem cell transplant for Wiskott-Aldrich syndrome, so the T cells may come from the graft donor. Both conserved end residues are part of each CDR3. The D gene is left open where the match is weak. Clone size is stated in some rows and not others, as once, few, many or a class when expanded.

TRBD2	TRBV9	TRBJ2-1	few	CASSVLSGTSGPYNEQFF	TGTGCCAGCAGCGTATTGTCTGGGACTAGCGGCCCTTACAATGAGCAGTTCTTC
NA	TRBV3-1	TRBJ2-2	few	CASSPAPGAGELFF	TGTGCCAGCAGCCCTGCCCCAGGGGCCGGGGAGCTGTTTTTT
NA	TRBV20-1	TRBJ2-5	NA	CSAIRGRETQYF	TGCAGTGCTATCCGGGGAAGGGAGACCCAGTACTTC
NA	TRBV30	TRBJ2-3	NA	CAWSEGQKVDHHF	TGTGCCTGGAGTGAAGGACAAAAGGTGGATCACCATTTT
TRBD2	TRBV5-1	TRBJ2-1	many	CASKVGRVNEQFF	TGCGCCAGCAAGGTCGGGAGGGTAAATGAGCAGTTCTTC
TRBD2	TRBV20-1	TRBJ2-3	NA	CSARDFAGGTQYF	TGCAGTGCTAGAGATTTCGCGGGGGGTACGCAGTATTTT
NA	TRBV11-2	TRBJ1-2	few	CASSRTDSQPYGYTF	TGTGCCAGCAGCCGAACGGACAGCCAACCGTATGGCTACACCTTC
NA	TRBV7-6	TRBJ2-3	NA	CASTQRGATDTQYF	TGTGCCAGCACGCAAAGGGGCGCAACAGATACGCAGTATTTT
NA	TRBV6-1	TRBJ1-5	NA	CASSGTTSKPQHF	TGTGCCAGCAGTGGTACCACGTCTAAGCCCCAGCATTTT
NA	TRBV5-6	TRBJ1-1	NA	CASSLKGFVGWNTEAFF	TGTGCCAGCAGCTTGAAGGGGTTCGTCGGTTGGAACACTGAAGCTTTCTTT
TRBD1	TRBV29-1	TRBJ2-5	NA	CSVQGVEETQYF	TGCAGCGTACAGGGGGTAGAGGAGACCCAGTACTTC
NA	TRBV15	TRBJ2-7	few	CATSRVGSGPYEQYF	TGTGCCACCAGCAGAGTAGGATCAGGGCCTTACGAGCAGTACTTC
NA	TRBV11-2	TRBJ2-1	NA	CASSLVFGGFAYNEQFF	TGTGCCAGCAGCTTAGTTTTCGGGGGATTTGCCTACAATGAGCAGTTCTTC
TRBD1	TRBV29-1	TRBJ1-2	NA	CSVEGQGRGNYGYTF	TGCAGCGTTGAAGGACAGGGGAGGGGTAACTATGGCTACACCTTC
NA	TRBV6-2/TRBV6-3	TRBJ2-1	few	CASTHHKVSGRHNNEQFF	TGTGCCAGCACCCACCACAAGGTCTCGGGGAGGCACAACAATGAGCAGTTCTTC
NA	TRBV12-3/TRBV12-4	TRBJ2-5	many	CASSPVQGWGTQYF	TGTGCCAGCAGTCCAGTGCAGGGTTGGGGGACCCAGTACTTC
TRBD2	TRBV15	TRBJ2-5	NA	CATSRERERPGAGVTSEGTQYF	TGTGCCACCAGCAGAGAGAGAGAGCGACCTGGGGCGGGAGTTACCTCGGAAGGGACCCAGTACTTC
TRBD2	TRBV5-1	TRBJ2-3	NA	CASSLLASGGSDTQYF	TGCGCCAGCAGCTTGTTGGCTAGCGGGGGCTCAGATACGCAGTATTTT
TRBD2	TRBV12-3/TRBV12-4	TRBJ2-1	NA	CASSFSAGVGWNEQFF	TGTGCCAGCAGTTTCTCGGCGGGAGTAGGGTGGAATGAGCAGTTCTTC
TRBD2	TRBV12-3/TRBV12-4	TRBJ2-2	many	CASSWTSGTNTGELFF	TGTGCCAGCAGTTGGACTAGCGGAACGAACACCGGGGAGCTGTTTTTT
NA	TRBV7-2	TRBJ2-4	NA	CASSLDLLAKNIQYF	TGTGCCAGCAGCTTAGATCTTCTAGCCAAAAACATTCAGTACTTC
NA	TRBV18	TRBJ1-4	NA	CASSPTHQKLFF	TGTGCCAGCTCACCAACCCACCAAAAACTGTTTTTT
TRBD2	TRBV11-1	TRBJ2-6	few	CASSSRTSALPGANVLTF	TGTGCCAGCAGCTCCCGGACTAGCGCATTACCTGGGGCCAACGTCCTGACTTTC
NA	TRBV15	TRBJ2-1	many	CATTGGTYNEQFF	TGTGCCACCACCGGGGGAACCTACAATGAGCAGTTCTTC
TRBD1	TRBV11-1	TRBJ1-5	few	CASSLVSTGQDVGNQPQHF	TGTGCCAGCAGCTTGGTTAGCACGGGACAGGATGTCGGCAATCAGCCCCAGCATTTT
NA	TRBV7-2	TRBJ2-4	NA	CASSHGVPVLAKNSQYF	TGTGCCAGCAGCCATGGAGTCCCTGTCTTAGCCAAAAACAGTCAGTACTTC
NA	TRBV27	TRBJ2-4	few	CASSLAAGNIQYF	TGTGCCAGCAGTCTCGCGGCCGGGAACATTCAGTACTTC
NA	TRBV12-3/TRBV12-4	TRBJ2-7	few	CASTPDLVGYEQYF	TGTGCCAGCACCCCCGACCTAGTTGGCTACGAGCAGTACTTC
NA	TRBV5-1	TRBJ2-2	many	CASSPRDTQPGELFF	TGCGCCAGCAGCCCCCGGGACACCCAACCCGGGGAGCTGTTTTTT
NA	TRBV2	TRBJ2-7	NA	CASSSVFRDNDYEQYF	TGTGCCAGCAGTTCAGTTTTCCGGGACAACGACTACGAGCAGTACTTC
NA	TRBV14	TRBJ1-2	NA	CASSLGWGYGYTF	TGTGCCAGCAGCCTTGGGTGGGGCTATGGCTACACCTTC
NA	TRBV16	TRBJ2-7	NA	CASSQYTASYEQYF	TGTGCCAGCAGCCAATACACAGCATCCTACGAGCAGTACTTC
NA	TRBV3-1	TRBJ2-7	NA	CASSHGEVTYF	TGTGCCAGCAGCCATGGGGAAGTCACGTACTTC
TRBD2	TRBV29-1	TRBJ2-1	few	CSGRMREGYNEQFF	TGCAGCGGGCGAATGCGGGAGGGATACAATGAGCAGTTCTTC
NA	TRBV24-1	TRBJ2-1	NA	CATSFASRGGEQFF	TGTGCCACCAGTTTCGCCTCCAGGGGGGGTGAGCAGTTCTTC
TRBD2	TRBV7-9	TRBJ2-1	NA	CASSFSGIFYNEQFF	TGTGCCAGCAGCTTTAGCGGGATCTTCTACAATGAGCAGTTCTTC
NA	TRBV4-1	TRBJ1-6	NA	CASSQDRQGPRALHF	TGCGCCAGCAGCCAAGATCGTCAGGGCCCCAGGGCCCTCCACTTT
TRBD1	TRBV7-9	TRBJ2-2	NA	CAGDRDLTGELFF	TGTGCCGGGGACAGGGACCTCACCGGGGAGCTGTTTTTT
NA	TRBV29-1	TRBJ2-7	few	CSVSGGVTYEQYF	TGCAGCGTTTCTGGCGGGGTAACCTACGAGCAGTACTTC
TRBD2	TRBV5-4	TRBJ2-5	few	CASSWGLAVKTQYF	TGTGCCAGCAGCTGGGGACTAGCAGTAAAGACCCAGTACTTC
NA	TRBV20-1	TRBJ2-5	NA	CSARRLTIQETQYF	TGCAGTGCTAGGAGGCTAACGATCCAAGAGACCCAGTACTTC
TRBD2	TRBV10-3	TRBJ2-7	few	CAISSFPGLAGGSYEQYF	TGTGCCATCAGCTCCTTTCCGGGACTAGCGGGAGGGTCCTACGAGCAGTACTTC
NA	TRBV5-1	TRBJ2-3	NA	CASSSLSLDTQYF	TGCGCCAGCAGCTCCCTCTCATTAGATACGCAGTATTTT
TRBD1	TRBV28	TRBJ2-3	many	CASSFSPGQGTDTQYF	TGTGCCAGCAGTTTCTCTCCGGGACAGGGGACAGATACGCAGTATTTT
NA	TRBV5-1	TRBJ2-2	few	CASSLVVRGVSGELFF	TGCGCCAGCAGCTTGGTGGTCAGGGGTGTTTCCGGGGAGCTGTTTTTT
NA	TRBV28	TRBJ2-3	few	CASSFTGVRPTDTQYF	TGTGCCAGCAGTTTCACCGGTGTGCGACCCACAGATACGCAGTATTTT
NA	TRBV18	TRBJ2-5	few	CASSPMGETQYF	TGTGCCAGCTCACCGATGGGAGAGACCCAGTACTTC
NA	TRBV20-1	TRBJ2-3	few	CSARDGRGRPSTDTQYF	TGCAGTGCTAGAGATGGACGGGGGCGACCTAGCACAGATACGCAGTATTTT
NA	TRBV30	TRBJ2-3	NA	CAWTAGRIADTQYF	TGTGCCTGGACCGCAGGGCGTATCGCAGATACGCAGTATTTT
NA	TRBV2	TRBJ2-3	NA	CASTLPQGRRTDTQYF	TGTGCCAGCACCCTTCCCCAGGGAAGGCGAACAGATACGCAGTATTTT
TRBD1	TRBV12-3/TRBV12-4	TRBJ2-7	few	CASSSNRDRGSYEQYF	TGTGCCAGCAGTTCAAACCGGGACAGGGGCTCCTACGAGCAGTACTTC
NA	TRBV2	TRBJ2-7	NA	CASSDLRNGAYEQYF	TGTGCCAGCAGTGACCTGAGGAATGGGGCCTACGAGCAGTACTTC
NA	TRBV5-1	TRBJ2-4	few	CASSTGTFLKNIQYF	TGCGCCAGCAGCACCGGGACATTCCTCAAAAACATTCAGTACTTC